This T cell receptor (beta chain) was identified in a study of CD8 T cells in Susac syndrome. Study overall: At the time of blood draw, patients with Susac syndrome were therapy-naive, receiving corticosteroids, or receiving intravenous immunoglobulin alone. Whole-study results and caveats: Maximal CD8+ clonal expansion in Susac was observed within TEMRA cells and among active patients.

Comment on this clonotype: No antigen is known for it.

Random hexamers were used to reverse transcribe an amount of about 0.5 to 1 ug RNA. TCRdb re-analysed the immunoSEQ multiplex PCR reads in MiXCR, keeping a single row per CDR3 protein. The table lists fewer than 140,000 distinct CDR3 sequences, 94% of them singletons. The length of the CDR3 is 17 residues. V lost 0 bases, J lost 2 bases, and 5 bases stayed unmatched. CDR1 and CDR2 from the germline V gene are LGHNA and YSLEER. The TCR sequence derives from a human donor with Susac syndrome. V and J are TRBV4-3 and TRBJ2-7, with 12 positions matching TRBD2. The specimen was CD8+ T cells from PBMCs. The CDR3 protein is CASSQESSGGAPYEQYF. DNA of the CDR3: TGCGCCAGCAGCCAAGAGTCTAGCGGGGGGGCTCCCTACGAGCAGTACTTC.